This T cell receptor (beta chain) came from a study of identical twins' blood T cells. Notes on the study in general: Even for out-of-frame TCRbeta, twins reportedly shared V gene usage much more than unrelated donors.

Of note for this clonotype: Antigen: not known.

The CDR3 has 15 amino acids. V was trimmed by 4 bases and J by 10 bases, leaving 17 bases between them. Per the germline V gene, CDR1 is SEHNR and CDR2 is FQNEAQ (reference sequence). TCRdb re-called the 5' RACE reads with MiXCR, one entry per CDR3 protein. The table has 350,000 to 400,000 distinct CDR3 sequences, about 28% seen once. Sequencing was carried out using PBMCs. This sequence joins TRBV7-9 and TRBJ1-6; D remains unclear. This TCR was sampled from a woman aged 18 to 50 in good health. CDR3 DNA: TGTGCCAGCAGCTCAGCAAGGGAAGAGTACTCACCCCTCCACTTT. It codes for CASSSAREEYSPLHF.